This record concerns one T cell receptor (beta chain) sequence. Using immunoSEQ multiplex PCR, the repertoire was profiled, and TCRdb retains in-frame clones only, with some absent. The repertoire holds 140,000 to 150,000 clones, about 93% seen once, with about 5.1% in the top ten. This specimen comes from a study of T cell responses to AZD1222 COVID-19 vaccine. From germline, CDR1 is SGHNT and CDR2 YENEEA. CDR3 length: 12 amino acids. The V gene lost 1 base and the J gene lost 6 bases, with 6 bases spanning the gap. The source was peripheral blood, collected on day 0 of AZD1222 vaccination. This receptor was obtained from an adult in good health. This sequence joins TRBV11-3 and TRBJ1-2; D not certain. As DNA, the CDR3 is TGTGCCAGCAGCTTAGTTCCGAATGGCTACACCTTC. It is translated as CASSLVPNGYTF. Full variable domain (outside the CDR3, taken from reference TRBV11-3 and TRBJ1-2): EAGVVQSPRYKIIEKKQPVAFWCNPISGHNTLYWYLQNLGQGPELLIRYENEEAVDDSQLPKDRFSAERLKGVDSTLKIQPAELGDSAVYLCASSLVPNGYTFGSGTRLTVV.